Listed below are T cell receptor beta chains from one sample, sequenced in a study of CD8 T cells in Susac syndrome. TCRdb reanalysed the immunoSEQ multiplex PCR reads using MiXCR and keeps one entry per CDR3 protein. The top ten clones hold nearly 0.2% of a sample with around 56,000 distinct CDR3 sequences, 90% to 95% of them seen once. The sequenced sample consisted of CD8+ T cells from PBMCs. All receptors derive from a human donor in good health. The CDR3 runs from the conserved cysteine through the conserved F or W. A D gene is named only where the DNA matches it firmly. Clone size, where shown, is once, few, many, or a class for clones that have expanded.

v_gene: TRBV19; abundance: once; d_gene: -; j_gene: TRBJ2-7; CDR3aa: CASSIERGYEQYF; CDR3nt: TGTGCCAGTAGTATAGAACGAGGTTACGAGCAGTACTTC
v_gene: TRBV6-1; abundance: -; d_gene: TRBD2; j_gene: TRBJ2-3; CDR3aa: CASRRRATSGAADTQYF; CDR3nt: TGTGCCAGCCGTAGACGGGCGACTAGCGGGGCGGCAGATACGCAGTATTTT
v_gene: TRBV19; abundance: -; d_gene: -; j_gene: TRBJ1-1; CDR3aa: CASSPDLEGGTEAFF; CDR3nt: TGTGCCAGTAGCCCCGACCTAGAGGGGGGCACTGAAGCTTTCTTT
v_gene: TRBV12-3/TRBV12-4; abundance: -; d_gene: -; j_gene: TRBJ2-2; CDR3aa: CASGSTGQITGELFF; CDR3nt: TGTGCCAGCGGCTCAACAGGACAGATAACCGGGGAGCTGTTTTTT
v_gene: TRBV10-3; abundance: -; d_gene: -; j_gene: TRBJ2-7; CDR3aa: CATEGLDSYEQYF; CDR3nt: TGTGCCACCGAAGGGCTCGACTCCTACGAGCAGTACTTC
v_gene: TRBV20-1; abundance: -; d_gene: -; j_gene: TRBJ2-1; CDR3aa: CSAIPAGSSYNEQFF; CDR3nt: TGCAGTGCTATCCCGGCAGGGAGCTCCTACAATGAGCAGTTCTTC
v_gene: TRBV27; abundance: -; d_gene: -; j_gene: TRBJ2-5; CDR3aa: CASRGARGVSETQYF; CDR3nt: TGTGCCAGCAGGGGGGCCCGAGGAGTGTCGGAGACCCAGTACTTC
v_gene: TRBV24-1; abundance: once; d_gene: -; j_gene: TRBJ2-2; CDR3aa: CATSQGLSGELFF; CDR3nt: TGTGCCACCAGTCAGGGGTTAAGCGGGGAGCTGTTTTTT
v_gene: TRBV5-4; abundance: -; d_gene: -; j_gene: TRBJ1-1; CDR3aa: CASSTPVNTEAFF; CDR3nt: TGTGCCAGCAGCACGCCAGTGAACACTGAAGCTTTCTTT
v_gene: TRBV20-1; abundance: -; d_gene: -; j_gene: TRBJ1-1; CDR3aa: CSARSGARATEAFF; CDR3nt: TGCAGTGCTAGATCCGGAGCCAGGGCCACTGAAGCTTTCTTT
v_gene: TRBV5-4; abundance: -; d_gene: -; j_gene: TRBJ2-1; CDR3aa: CASSGDRDNEQFF; CDR3nt: TGTGCCAGCAGCGGAGACCGGGACAATGAGCAGTTCTTC
v_gene: TRBV27; abundance: -; d_gene: -; j_gene: TRBJ1-6; CDR3aa: CASSFPGSPLHF; CDR3nt: TGTGCCAGCAGTTTCCCTGGTTCACCCCTCCACTTT
v_gene: TRBV6-2/TRBV6-3; abundance: -; d_gene: -; j_gene: TRBJ2-1; CDR3aa: CASSYTPYNEQFF; CDR3nt: TGTGCCAGCAGTTACACTCCCTACAATGAGCAGTTCTTC
v_gene: TRBV12-3/TRBV12-4; abundance: -; d_gene: TRBD2; j_gene: TRBJ2-1; CDR3aa: CASSPRLAGGPGEQFF; CDR3nt: TGTGCCAGCAGTCCGAGACTAGCGGGGGGGCCGGGTGAGCAGTTCTTC
v_gene: TRBV29-1; abundance: -; d_gene: TRBD2; j_gene: TRBJ2-2; CDR3aa: CSVEFQRGGQGELFF; CDR3nt: TGCAGCGTTGAGTTTCAGCGGGGGGGCCAGGGGGAGCTGTTTTTT
v_gene: TRBV5-6; abundance: -; d_gene: -; j_gene: TRBJ1-2; CDR3aa: CASSLAEENGLYGYTF; CDR3nt: TGTGCCAGCAGCTTGGCTGAGGAAAATGGGCTCTATGGCTACACCTTC
v_gene: TRBV4-1; abundance: once; d_gene: -; j_gene: TRBJ1-2; CDR3aa: CASSLRSPKTGSNRGYTF; CDR3nt: TGCGCCAGCAGCCTGAGGTCCCCGAAGACAGGTAGTAATAGAGGCTACACCTTC
v_gene: TRBV12-3/TRBV12-4; abundance: -; d_gene: -; j_gene: TRBJ2-2; CDR3aa: CASSLVLGYTGELFF; CDR3nt: TGTGCCAGCAGTTTAGTTCTAGGTTACACCGGGGAGCTGTTTTTT
v_gene: TRBV30; abundance: -; d_gene: -; j_gene: TRBJ2-3; CDR3aa: CAWSEEGAAADTQYF; CDR3nt: TGTGCCTGGAGTGAGGAGGGGGCGGCCGCAGATACGCAGTATTTT
v_gene: TRBV11-2; abundance: -; d_gene: -; j_gene: TRBJ2-1; CDR3aa: CASSSKAAWAEQFF; CDR3nt: TGTGCCAGCAGCTCGAAAGCAGCTTGGGCTGAGCAGTTCTTC
v_gene: TRBV5-1; abundance: -; d_gene: -; j_gene: TRBJ2-6; CDR3aa: CASSPRYRDRSSGANVLTF; CDR3nt: TGCGCCAGCAGCCCGCGCTATCGAGACAGGAGCTCTGGGGCCAACGTCCTGACTTTC
v_gene: TRBV20-1; abundance: -; d_gene: -; j_gene: TRBJ2-1; CDR3aa: CSARRSGSSYNEQFF; CDR3nt: TGCAGTGCTAGGAGATCAGGGAGCTCCTACAATGAGCAGTTCTTC
v_gene: TRBV9; abundance: -; d_gene: -; j_gene: TRBJ2-3; CDR3aa: CASSVGEGLTDTQYF; CDR3nt: TGTGCCAGCAGCGTAGGAGAGGGGCTCACAGATACGCAGTATTTT
v_gene: TRBV24-1; abundance: once; d_gene: -; j_gene: TRBJ2-2; CDR3aa: CATRDTGNTGELFF; CDR3nt: TGTGCCACCAGGGACACAGGGAACACCGGGGAGCTGTTTTTT
v_gene: TRBV20-1; abundance: -; d_gene: -; j_gene: TRBJ1-1; CDR3aa: CSARAAGAFNTEAFF; CDR3nt: TGCAGTGCTAGAGCAGCGGGCGCGTTTAACACTGAAGCTTTCTTT
v_gene: TRBV7-3; abundance: -; d_gene: TRBD2; j_gene: TRBJ2-5; CDR3aa: CASSLAGGNQETQYF; CDR3nt: TGTGCCAGCAGCTTAGCGGGGGGGAACCAAGAGACCCAGTACTTC
v_gene: TRBV2; abundance: -; d_gene: -; j_gene: TRBJ2-3; CDR3aa: CALLAGADTDTQYF; CDR3nt: TGTGCCCTTTTGGCGGGGGCGGACACAGATACGCAGTATTTT
v_gene: TRBV29-1; abundance: -; d_gene: -; j_gene: TRBJ2-1; CDR3aa: CSVSLGPKEQFF; CDR3nt: TGCAGCGTTTCATTAGGACCCAAGGAGCAGTTCTTC
v_gene: TRBV10-3; abundance: -; d_gene: -; j_gene: TRBJ2-7; CDR3aa: CAISEKSPPGEQYF; CDR3nt: TGTGCCATCAGTGAAAAGAGTCCACCAGGCGAGCAGTACTTC
v_gene: TRBV7-9; abundance: -; d_gene: -; j_gene: TRBJ1-1; CDR3aa: CASSSQGYTEAFF; CDR3nt: TGTGCCAGCAGCTCCCAGGGGTACACTGAAGCTTTCTTT
v_gene: TRBV9; abundance: -; d_gene: TRBD1; j_gene: TRBJ2-2; CDR3aa: CASSVETGGTGELFF; CDR3nt: TGTGCCAGCAGCGTAGAGACAGGGGGCACCGGGGAGCTGTTTTTT
v_gene: TRBV5-5; abundance: -; d_gene: -; j_gene: TRBJ1-2; CDR3aa: CASTGENYGYTF; CDR3nt: TGTGCCAGCACCGGGGAGAACTATGGCTACACCTTC
v_gene: TRBV6-2/TRBV6-3; abundance: -; d_gene: -; j_gene: TRBJ1-2; CDR3aa: CASSYSFFGFSDGYTF; CDR3nt: TGTGCCAGCAGTTACTCCTTCTTCGGGTTCAGTGATGGCTACACCTTC
v_gene: TRBV19; abundance: -; d_gene: -; j_gene: TRBJ1-5; CDR3aa: CASSPQGSQPQHF; CDR3nt: TGTGCCAGTAGTCCCCAAGGGTCCCAGCCCCAGCATTTT
v_gene: TRBV20-1; abundance: -; d_gene: -; j_gene: TRBJ2-3; CDR3aa: CSARDRWDTQYF; CDR3nt: TGCAGTGCTAGAGATCGGTGGGATACGCAGTATTTT
v_gene: TRBV12-3/TRBV12-4; abundance: -; d_gene: TRBD1; j_gene: TRBJ1-1; CDR3aa: CASSLGQGSTEAFF; CDR3nt: TGTGCCAGCAGTTTAGGACAGGGGAGTACTGAAGCTTTCTTT
v_gene: TRBV10-3; abundance: once; d_gene: -; j_gene: TRBJ2-7; CDR3aa: CAISPRALTYEQYF; CDR3nt: TGTGCCATCAGTCCGAGGGCCTTGACCTACGAGCAGTACTTC
v_gene: TRBV12-3/TRBV12-4; abundance: once; d_gene: -; j_gene: TRBJ1-5; CDR3aa: CASSSTSSNQPQHF; CDR3nt: TGTGCCAGCAGTTCGACCTCTAGCAATCAGCCCCAGCATTTT
v_gene: TRBV9; abundance: -; d_gene: -; j_gene: TRBJ2-2; CDR3aa: CASSVRNTGELFF; CDR3nt: TGTGCCAGCAGCGTAAGGAACACCGGGGAGCTGTTTTTT
v_gene: TRBV6-5; abundance: -; d_gene: -; j_gene: TRBJ2-7; CDR3aa: CASSDTGIVEQYF; CDR3nt: TGTGCCAGCAGTGATACAGGGATAGTCGAGCAGTACTTC